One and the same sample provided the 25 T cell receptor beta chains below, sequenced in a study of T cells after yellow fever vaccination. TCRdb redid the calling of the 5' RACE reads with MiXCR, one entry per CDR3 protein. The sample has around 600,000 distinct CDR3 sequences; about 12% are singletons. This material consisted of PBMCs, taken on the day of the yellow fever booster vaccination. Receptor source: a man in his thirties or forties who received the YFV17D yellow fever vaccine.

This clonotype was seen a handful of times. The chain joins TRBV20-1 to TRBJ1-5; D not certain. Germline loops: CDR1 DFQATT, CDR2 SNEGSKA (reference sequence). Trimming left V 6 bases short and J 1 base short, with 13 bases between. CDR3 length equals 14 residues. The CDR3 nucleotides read TGCAGTGCCTCCACCGACGGGAGCAATCAGCCCCAGCATTTT. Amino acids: CSASTDGSNQPQHF.

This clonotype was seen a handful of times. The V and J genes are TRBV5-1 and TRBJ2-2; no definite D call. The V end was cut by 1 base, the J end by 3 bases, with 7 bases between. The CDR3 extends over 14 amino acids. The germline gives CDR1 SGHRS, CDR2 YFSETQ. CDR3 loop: CASSLYSYTGELFF. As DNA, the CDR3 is TGCGCCAGCAGCTTGTACAGCTACACCGGGGAGCTGTTTTTT.

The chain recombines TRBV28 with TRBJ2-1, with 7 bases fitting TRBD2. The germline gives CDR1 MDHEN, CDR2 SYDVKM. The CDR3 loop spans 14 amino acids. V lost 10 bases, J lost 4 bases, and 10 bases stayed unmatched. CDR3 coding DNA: TGTGCCACCTTCGAGGGAGGGCCATACAATGAGCAGTTCTTC. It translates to CATFEGGPYNEQFF.

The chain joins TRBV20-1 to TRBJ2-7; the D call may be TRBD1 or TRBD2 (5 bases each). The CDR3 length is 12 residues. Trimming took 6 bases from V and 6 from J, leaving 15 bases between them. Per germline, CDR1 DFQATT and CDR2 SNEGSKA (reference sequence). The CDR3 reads CSARRRGAEQYF. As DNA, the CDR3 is TGCAGTGCCAGGCGACGGGGCGCCGAGCAGTACTTC.

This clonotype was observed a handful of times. CDR3 sequence: CASSDTGRVDTEAFF. The CDR3 DNA reads TGTGCCAGCAGCGACACGGGGAGGGTAGACACTGAAGCTTTCTTT. V is TRBV25-1 and J is TRBJ1-1; no clear D gene. The germline V and J ends were trimmed by 6 bases and 3 bases, with 17 bases remaining between them. This CDR3 contains 15 residues. The germline gives CDR1 MGHDK, CDR2 SYGVNS.

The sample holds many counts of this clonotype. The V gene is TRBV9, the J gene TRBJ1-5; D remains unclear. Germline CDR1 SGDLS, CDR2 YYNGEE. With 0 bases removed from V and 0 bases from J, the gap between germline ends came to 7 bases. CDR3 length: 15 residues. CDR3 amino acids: CASSVGAYSNQPQHF. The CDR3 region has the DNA TGTGCCAGCAGCGTAGGGGCCTATAGCAATCAGCCCCAGCATTTT.

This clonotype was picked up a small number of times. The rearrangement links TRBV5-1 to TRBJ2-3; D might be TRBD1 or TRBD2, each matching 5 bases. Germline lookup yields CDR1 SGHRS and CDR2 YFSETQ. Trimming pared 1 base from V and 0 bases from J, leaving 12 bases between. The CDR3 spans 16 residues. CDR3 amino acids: CASSLMGTASTDTQYF. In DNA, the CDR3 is TGCGCCAGCAGCTTGATGGGGACGGCTAGCACAGATACGCAGTATTTT.

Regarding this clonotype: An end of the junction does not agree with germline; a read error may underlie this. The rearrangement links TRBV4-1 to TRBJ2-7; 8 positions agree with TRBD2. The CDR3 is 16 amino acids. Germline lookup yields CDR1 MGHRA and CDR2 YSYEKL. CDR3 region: CASGPGSQRGTYEQYF. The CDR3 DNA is TGTGCCAGCGGCCCCGGGTCCCAGCGGGGGACCTACGAGCAGTACTTC.

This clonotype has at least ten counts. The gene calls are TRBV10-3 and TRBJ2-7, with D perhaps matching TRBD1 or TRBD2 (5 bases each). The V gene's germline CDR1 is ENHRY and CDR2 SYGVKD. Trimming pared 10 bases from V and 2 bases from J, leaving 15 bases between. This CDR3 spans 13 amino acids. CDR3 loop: CASQGEPPYEQYF. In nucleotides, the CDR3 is TGTGCCAGTCAGGGAGAGCCCCCCTACGAGCAGTACTTC.

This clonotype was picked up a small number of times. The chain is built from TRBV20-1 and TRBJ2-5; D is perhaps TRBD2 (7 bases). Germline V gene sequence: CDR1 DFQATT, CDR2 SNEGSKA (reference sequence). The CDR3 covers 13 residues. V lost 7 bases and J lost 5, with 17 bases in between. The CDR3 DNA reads TGCAGTGGGTTATCGGGGGGCCGGGAGACCCAGTACTTC. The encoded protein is CSGLSGGRETQYF.

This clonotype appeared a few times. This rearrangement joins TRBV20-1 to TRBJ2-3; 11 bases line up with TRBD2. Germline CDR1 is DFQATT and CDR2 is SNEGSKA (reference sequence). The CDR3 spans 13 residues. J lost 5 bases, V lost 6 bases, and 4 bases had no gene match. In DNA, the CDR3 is TGCAGTGCACCGGGACTAGCGGAAGATACGCAGTATTTT. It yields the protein CSAPGLAEDTQYF.

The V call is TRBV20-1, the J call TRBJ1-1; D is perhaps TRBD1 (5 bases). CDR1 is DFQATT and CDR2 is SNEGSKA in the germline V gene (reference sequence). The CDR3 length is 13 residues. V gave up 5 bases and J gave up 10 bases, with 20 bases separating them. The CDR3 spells CSAEDSILGRAFF. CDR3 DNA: TGCAGTGCTGAAGATAGTATTTTGGGGCGAGCTTTCTTT.

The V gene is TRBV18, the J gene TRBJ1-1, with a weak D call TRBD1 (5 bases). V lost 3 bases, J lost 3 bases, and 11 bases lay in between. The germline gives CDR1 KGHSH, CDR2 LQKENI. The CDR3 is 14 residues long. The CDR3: CASSPGQGHTEAFF. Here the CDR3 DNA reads TGTGCCAGCTCACCGGGGCAGGGACACACTGAAGCTTTCTTT.

CDR3 coding DNA: TGCAGCGTTGAAGCGGAGGGGTACCCCTACGAGCAGTACTTC. It encodes CSVEAEGYPYEQYF. The chain employs TRBV29-1 and TRBJ2-7, with D perhaps matching TRBD2 (6 bases). Trimming removed 1 base at V and 2 bases at J, with 12 bases between. Germline V gene data show CDR1 as SQVTM and CDR2 as ANQGSEA. CDR3 size: 14 residues.

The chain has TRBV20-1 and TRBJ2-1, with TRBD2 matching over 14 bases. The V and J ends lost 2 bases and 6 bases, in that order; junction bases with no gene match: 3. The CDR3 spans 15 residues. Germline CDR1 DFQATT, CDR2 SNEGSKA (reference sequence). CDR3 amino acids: CSARRLAGGVNEQFF. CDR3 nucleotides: TGCAGTGCTAGAAGACTAGCGGGAGGGGTCAATGAGCAGTTCTTC.

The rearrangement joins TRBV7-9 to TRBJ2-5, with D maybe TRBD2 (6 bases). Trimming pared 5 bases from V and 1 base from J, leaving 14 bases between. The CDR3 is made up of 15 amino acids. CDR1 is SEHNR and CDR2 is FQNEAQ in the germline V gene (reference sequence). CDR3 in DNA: TGTGCCAGCAGCCAACCCGGGGGAACCCAAGAGACCCAGTACTTC. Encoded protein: CASSQPGGTQETQYF.

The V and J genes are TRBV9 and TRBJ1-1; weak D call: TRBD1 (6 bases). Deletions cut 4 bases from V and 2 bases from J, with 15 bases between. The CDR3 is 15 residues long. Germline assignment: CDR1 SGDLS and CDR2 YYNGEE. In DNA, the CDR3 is TGTGCCAGCAGCATCCGGGGGGGCTCAAACACTGAAGCTTTCTTT. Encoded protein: CASSIRGGSNTEAFF. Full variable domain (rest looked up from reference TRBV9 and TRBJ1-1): DSGVTQTPKHLITATGQRVTLRCSPRSGDLSVYWYQQSLDQGLQFLIQYYNGEERAKGNILERFSAQQFPDLHSELNLSSLELGDSALYFCASSIRGGSNTEAFFGQGTRLTVV.

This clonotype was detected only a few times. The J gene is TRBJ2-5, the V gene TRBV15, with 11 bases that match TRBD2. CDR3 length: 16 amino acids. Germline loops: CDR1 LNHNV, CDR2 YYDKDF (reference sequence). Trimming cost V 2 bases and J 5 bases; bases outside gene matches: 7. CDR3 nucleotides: TGTGCCACCAGCAGACTACTAGCGGGAGTCCGGGAGACCCAGTACTTC. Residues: CATSRLLAGVRETQYF.

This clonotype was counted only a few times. The CDR3 bases are TGCGCCAGCAGCCAGGCACTAGCGGGAGTTACAGATACGCAGTATTTT. Translated, it gives CASSQALAGVTDTQYF. This rearrangement joins TRBV4-3 to TRBJ2-3; 11 bases align to TRBD2. Trimming removed 3 bases from V and 3 bases from J; junction bases left unmatched: 5. This CDR3 is 16 amino acids long. Per germline, CDR1 LGHNA and CDR2 YSLEER.

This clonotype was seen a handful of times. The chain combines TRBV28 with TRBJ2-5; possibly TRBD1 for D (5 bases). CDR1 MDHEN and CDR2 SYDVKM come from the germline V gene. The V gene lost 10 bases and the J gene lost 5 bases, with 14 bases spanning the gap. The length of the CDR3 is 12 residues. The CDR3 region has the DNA TGTGCCACCAGGGCGGTCTTGGAGACCCAGTACTTC. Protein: CATRAVLETQYF. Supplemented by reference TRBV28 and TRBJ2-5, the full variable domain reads DVKVTQSSRYLVKRTGEKVFLECVQDMDHENMFWYRQDPGLGLRLIYFSYDVKMKEKGDIPEGYSVSREKKERFSLILESASTNQTSMYLCATRAVLETQYFGPGTRLLVL.

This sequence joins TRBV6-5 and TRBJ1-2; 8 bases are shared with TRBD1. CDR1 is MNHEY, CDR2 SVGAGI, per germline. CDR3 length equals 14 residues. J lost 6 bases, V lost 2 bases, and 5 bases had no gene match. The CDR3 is CASSYADRGNGYTF. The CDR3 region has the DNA TGTGCCAGCAGTTACGCCGACAGGGGTAATGGCTACACCTTC.

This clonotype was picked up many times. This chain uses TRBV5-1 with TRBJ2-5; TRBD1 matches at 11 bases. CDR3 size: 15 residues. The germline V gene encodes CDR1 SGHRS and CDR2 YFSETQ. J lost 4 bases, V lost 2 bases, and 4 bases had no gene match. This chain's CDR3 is CASSFGGTGGETQYF. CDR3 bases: TGCGCCAGCAGCTTCGGAGGGACAGGGGGAGAGACCCAGTACTTC.

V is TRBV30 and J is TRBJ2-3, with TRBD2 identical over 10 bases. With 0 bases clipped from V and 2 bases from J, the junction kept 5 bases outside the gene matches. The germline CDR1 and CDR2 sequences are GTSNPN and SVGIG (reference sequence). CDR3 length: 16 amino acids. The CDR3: CAWSVKAGGFTDTQYF. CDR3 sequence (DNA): TGTGCCTGGAGTGTAAAAGCGGGAGGGTTCACAGATACGCAGTATTTT.

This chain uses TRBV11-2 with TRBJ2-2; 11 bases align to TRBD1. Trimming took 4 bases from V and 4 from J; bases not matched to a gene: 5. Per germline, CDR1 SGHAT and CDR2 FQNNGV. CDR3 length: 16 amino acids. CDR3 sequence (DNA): TGTGCCAGCAGCTATGGAGGGACAGGGGGCACCGGGGAGCTGTTTTTT. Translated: CASSYGGTGGTGELFF.

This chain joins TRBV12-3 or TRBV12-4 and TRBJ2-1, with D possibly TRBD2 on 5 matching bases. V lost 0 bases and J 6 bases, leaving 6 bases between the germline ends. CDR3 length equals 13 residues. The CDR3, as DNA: TGTGCCAGCAGTTTAGCTAGCGTCAATGAGCAGTTCTTC. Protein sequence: CASSLASVNEQFF.